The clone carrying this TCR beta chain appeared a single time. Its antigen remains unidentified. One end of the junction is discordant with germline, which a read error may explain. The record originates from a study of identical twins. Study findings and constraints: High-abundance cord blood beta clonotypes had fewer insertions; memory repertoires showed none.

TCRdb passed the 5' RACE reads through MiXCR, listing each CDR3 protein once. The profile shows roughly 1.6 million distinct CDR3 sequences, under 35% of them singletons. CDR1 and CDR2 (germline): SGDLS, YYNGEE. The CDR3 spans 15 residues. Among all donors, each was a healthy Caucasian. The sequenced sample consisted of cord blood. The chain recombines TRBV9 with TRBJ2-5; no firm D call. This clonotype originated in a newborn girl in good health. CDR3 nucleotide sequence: TGTGTCAGCAGCGTAGCTCCTTTCCCCCGAGAGACCCAGTACTTC. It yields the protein CVSSVAPFPRETQYF.